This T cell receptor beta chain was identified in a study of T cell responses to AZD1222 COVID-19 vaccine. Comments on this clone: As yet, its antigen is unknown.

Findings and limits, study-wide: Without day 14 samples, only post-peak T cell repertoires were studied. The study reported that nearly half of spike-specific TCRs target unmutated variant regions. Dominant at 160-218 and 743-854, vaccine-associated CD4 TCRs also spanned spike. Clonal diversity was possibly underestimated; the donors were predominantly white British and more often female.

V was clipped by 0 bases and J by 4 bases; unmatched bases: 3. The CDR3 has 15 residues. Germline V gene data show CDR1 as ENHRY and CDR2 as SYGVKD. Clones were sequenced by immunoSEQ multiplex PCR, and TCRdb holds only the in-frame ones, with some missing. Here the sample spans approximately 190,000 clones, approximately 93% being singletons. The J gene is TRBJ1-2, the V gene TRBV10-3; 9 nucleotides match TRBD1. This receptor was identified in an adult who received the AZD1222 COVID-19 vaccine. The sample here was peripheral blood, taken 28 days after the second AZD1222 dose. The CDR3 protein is CAISESAQGAYGYTF. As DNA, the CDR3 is TGTGCCATCAGTGAGTCGGCACAGGGGGCCTATGGCTACACCTTC.